These 17 T cell receptor beta chains share one sample of origin, sequenced in a study of regulatory and conventional T cells in RAG deficiency. Regulatory T cells were sorted from blood as CD4+ CD25-high CD127-low cells. Repertoires were generated with immunoSEQ multiplex PCR, while TCRdb's copy carries only in-frame clones and drops some. The sample lists under 20,000 clones; 80% to 90% were seen once. This sample also belongs to another study, concerning regulatory T cells. That publication notes: Primers: 52 TRBV forward and 13 TRBJ reverse.

Source material: Tregs sorted from blood. The receptors stem from a human donor in good health.

V gene TRBV9 combines with J gene TRBJ2-1; tentatively, D is TRBD1 (6 bases). Per germline, CDR1 SGDLS and CDR2 YYNGEE. The CDR3 loop spans 14 amino acids. V shed 3 bases and J shed 3 bases, with 10 bases lying between them. The CDR3 nucleotides are TGTGCCAGCAGCGAACAGGGTGACTACAATGAGCAGTTCTTC. Its protein is CASSEQGDYNEQFF.

This chain joins TRBV5-1 and TRBJ2-7; 7 bases align to TRBD1. CDR1 is SGHRS, CDR2 YFSETQ, per germline. The length of the CDR3 is 14 residues. V trimming: 4 bases; J trimming: 5 bases; junction bases outside the gene matches: 9. CDR3 nucleotides: TGCGCCAGCAGCCGTACGACAGGGCTCGACGAGCAGTACTTC. It specifies CASSRTTGLDEQYF.

This chain uses TRBV28 with TRBJ2-7; 7 nucleotides line up with TRBD1. Germline loops: CDR1 MDHEN, CDR2 SYDVKM. J gave up 0 bases and V 3 bases, and 2 bases lay outside the gene matches. This CDR3 comprises 14 residues. As DNA, the CDR3 is TGTGCCAGCAGTTTTGGGACAGCCTCCTACGAGCAGTACTTC. The encoded protein is CASSFGTASYEQYF.

The chain is built from TRBV7-8 and TRBJ2-1, with 10 bases fitting TRBD2. Germline CDR1 is SGHVS and CDR2 is FQNEAQ. The V and J ends lost 3 bases and 4 bases, in that order; junction bases with no gene match: 21. The CDR3 is 21 residues long. The CDR3 loop reads CASSLPAGAGGPFFGYNEQFF. The CDR3 DNA follows: TGTGCCAGCAGCTTGCCCGCGGGAGCGGGAGGGCCGTTTTTCGGTTACAATGAGCAGTTCTTC.

V gene TRBV6-6 combines with J gene TRBJ1-2; D gene ambiguous. Trimming took 8 bases from V and 3 from J, leaving 16 bases between them. Germline V CDR1 and CDR2: MNHNY, SVGAGI (reference sequence). The CDR3 contains 14 residues. DNA for the CDR3: TGTGCCAGCGGAAAGAGAGGGCTTGACTATGGCTACACCTTC. Protein sequence: CASGKRGLDYGYTF.

The J gene is TRBJ2-7, the V gene TRBV4-1; the match to TRBD2 covers 10 bases. V was clipped by 0 bases and J by 3 bases; unmatched bases: 5. The germline gives CDR1 MGHRA, CDR2 YSYEKL. CDR3 size: 16 residues. CDR3 sequence (DNA): TGCGCCAGCAGCCAAGAAAAGCGGGGGGGGAACTACGAGCAGTACTTC. Translated: CASSQEKRGGNYEQYF.

There are a few counts of this clone. This CDR3 is also generated by other DNA sequences in the sample. The chain couples TRBV27 to TRBJ2-5; 10 nucleotides match TRBD2. Looked up from germline, CDR1 is MNHEY and CDR2 is SMNVEV (reference sequence). The trim removed 2 bases at V and 1 base at J, leaving 4 bases unmatched. This CDR3 spans 16 amino acids. In DNA, the CDR3 is TGTGCCAGCAGTTTAGGGGTAGCGGGGGGCCAAGAGACCCAGTACTTC. Protein product: CASSLGVAGGQETQYF.

About this clone itself: One end of the junction is discordant with germline, which a read error may explain. The V and J genes are TRBV25-1 and TRBJ2-3; 9 bases agree with TRBD2. The CDR3 totals 13 residues. Germline lookup yields CDR1 MGHDK and CDR2 SYGVNS. The chain's CDR3 is CASSDFWVAGVNF. The CDR3 DNA reads TGTGCCAGCAGTGATTTTTGGGTAGCGGGAGTAAATTTT.

The chain has TRBV28 and TRBJ2-7; 11 bases align to TRBD1. Trimming cost V 5 bases and J 6 bases; bases outside gene matches: 12. The length of the CDR3 is 16 residues. CDR1 is MDHEN, CDR2 SYDVKM, per germline. This CDR3 reads CASSPPDRGLASEQYF. The CDR3 nucleotides are TGTGCCAGCAGTCCTCCGGACAGGGGGCTAGCTAGCGAGCAGTACTTC.

A note on this clone: At one boundary the junction diverges from the germline segment, which might be a read error. The chain couples TRBV5-4 to TRBJ1-2, with no clear D. The germline V gene has CDR1 SGHNT and CDR2 YYREEE (reference sequence). CDR3 length: 11 amino acids. The CDR3 reads CASSLATQVSF. The CDR3 DNA follows: TGTGCCAGCAGCTTGGCTACCCAGGTTTCCTTC.

This chain uses TRBV28 with TRBJ1-5, with D unclear. This CDR3 has 16 amino acids. Trimming took off 1 base at V and 7 bases at J, with 17 bases between the two ends. Germline V CDR1 and CDR2: MDHEN, SYDVKM. CDR3 coding DNA: TGTGCCAGCAGTTTATCAAGGCCAGGTCCCACACAGCCCCAGCATTTT. As protein: CASSLSRPGPTQPQHF. Together with reference TRBV28 and TRBJ1-5, the CDR3 gives the full variable domain: DVKVTQSSRYLVKRTGEKVFLECVQDMDHENMFWYRQDPGLGLRLIYFSYDVKMKEKGDIPEGYSVSREKKERFSLILESASTNQTSMYLCASSLSRPGPTQPQHFGDGTRLSIL.

This chain connects TRBV10-1 to TRBJ1-2; D is uncertain. Germline V gene lookup returns CDR1 WNHNN and CDR2 SYGVQD (reference sequence). The V end lost 6 bases, the J end lost 4 bases, and 15 bases lay between the germline ends. This CDR3 comprises 14 residues. CDR3 DNA: TGCGCCAGCAGCCCCGGGAACCTCGTCTATGGCTACACCTTC. Translating gives CASSPGNLVYGYTF.

This chain uses TRBV4-1 with TRBJ2-5; D possibly corresponds to TRBD1 (6 bases). The V gene lost 3 bases and the J gene lost 0 bases, with 8 bases spanning the gap. Germline CDR1 and CDR2: MGHRA and YSYEKL. The CDR3 runs 14 residues. The CDR3 is CASSQGQYQETQYF. The CDR3 coding sequence is TGCGCCAGCAGCCAGGGACAATACCAAGAGACCCAGTACTTC.

The chain joins TRBV6-5 to TRBJ2-1; 8 positions agree with TRBD1. Per the germline V gene, CDR1 is MNHEY and CDR2 is SVGAGI. The CDR3 sequence is 15 residues long. V lost 3 bases, J lost 5 bases, and 6 bases stayed unmatched. The CDR3 protein is CASSYRQGANNEQFF. CDR3 DNA: TGTGCCAGCAGTTATCGGCAGGGGGCAAACAATGAGCAGTTCTTC.

V is TRBV2 and J is TRBJ1-1; D is unclear. Deletions cut 6 bases from V and 4 bases from J, with 12 bases between. The CDR3 sequence is 13 residues long. Germline CDR1 SNHLY, CDR2 FYNNEI. The CDR3 DNA sequence: TGTGCCAGCAGACCCGCAGGTGTCACTGAAGCTTTCTTT. Encoded protein: CASRPAGVTEAFF.

This clone was seen only once. One end of the junction is discordant with germline, which a read error may explain. Other DNA sequences from this sample encode an identical CDR3 as well. The chain is built from TRBV29-1 and TRBJ1-2; TRBD1 might be the D (6 bases). CDR1 and CDR2 (germline): SQVTM, ANQGSEA. The CDR3 contains 19 residues. CDR3: CSVEAFGDTLLRANYGYTF. The CDR3 DNA reads TGCAGCGTTGAGGCTTTCGGGGACACCCTCCTGAGGGCTAATTATGGCTACACCTTC.

This sequence joins TRBV7-3 and TRBJ1-1; TRBD1 might be the D (5 bases). Trimming took off 1 base at V and 3 bases at J, with 15 bases between the two ends. Germline V gene lookup returns CDR1 SGHTA and CDR2 FQGTGA. This CDR3 spans 16 amino acids. The CDR3 nucleotides read TGTGCCAGCAGCTTAATGGGGGACCGCGGGTACACTGAAGCTTTCTTT. Translation: CASSLMGDRGYTEAFF.